This T cell receptor (beta chain) was sequenced for a study of cytomegalovirus exposure and HLA in healthy donors (dated by TCRdb to 2016 to 2017). Broadly, across the study: A later analysis indicated that the 100 to 150 validation repertoires were generated on the platform also employed for the 670 or so repertoires of the first cohort. The study aimed to test whether signatures of past pathogen exposure could be identified by cataloging public T cell receptors. Besides the first cohort of some 670 subjects, a separate validation cohort made up of 120 different subjects was used. To predict cytomegalovirus infection status, the study combined high-throughput TCR immunosequencing, statistical association of individual TCRs with disease status, and machine learning. Findings and caveats that apply to the study as a whole: It was suggested by the authors that the approach could potentially be generalized to other disease states and immunological phenotypes. A few of the identified cytomegalovirus-associated TCR beta chains were confirmed in vitro to be specific for cytomegalovirus antigens. The validation cohort had no HLA typing available for a later analysis, so co-occurrence within that cohort was assessed over all 120 or so repertoires. Most TCR sequences were seen in very few donors, while some public TCRs were found in many individuals. The study listed 150 to 200 TCR beta chains as associated with cytomegalovirus. The classifier was reported to diagnose cytomegalovirus status with high specificity and sensitivity in both the original and validation cohorts. A later analysis found that TCRs clustered in the first cohort also tended to co-occur in the 120 validation repertoires, with just under 95% of cluster scores above 0.

The trim is 1 base for V and 6 bases for J, with a gap of 7 bases between the germline ends. The CDR3 contains 12 residues, cysteine and phenylalanine counted. Only the CDR3 DNA stays, 36 bases, in frame from base 1. CDR1 and CDR2, per the germline V gene, are LGHNT and FRNRAP. The donors belonged to the validation cohort of approximately 130 subjects, which was separate from the roughly 670-subject first cohort. Receptors were amplified or captured by the immunoSEQ multiplex PCR assay. As for how the authors treated the data: A statistical classification framework was built to diagnose cytomegalovirus status from the catalog of TCR beta chain sequences. This is the immuneACCESS table as TCRdb keeps it, with only in-frame sequences that have V and J called. A part of the clones is gone; compared with another copy, unresolved V genes explain less than half, and the rest is unexplained. The V and J calls and clone size are taken from that table; D and trimming were inferred from the DNA. Here the sample has 150,000 or so clones; approximately 86% occur a single time. The biggest ten clones account for around 22% of the sample.

Note on this clone: Its antigen remains unidentified. The input lacks base qualities; no much larger clone sits a single base away.

This sequence uses TRBV12-5 and TRBJ2-7; the D gene is perhaps TRBD1, from 5 matching bases. Sample: PBMCs. The TCR sequence derives from a man aged 18-30 years in good health and CMV-seropositive. The CDR3 region reads CASGLGGAEQYF. The nucleotides are TGTGCTAGTGGTTTGGGGGGCGCCGAGCAGTACTTC.